These T cell receptor beta chains were read from a single sample in a study of CD8+ T cells in alopecia areata. Clones were sequenced by immunoSEQ multiplex PCR, and TCRdb holds only the in-frame ones, with some missing. The sample has roughly 120,000 clones, around 58% seen once; the top ten hold nearly 30%. The specimen was CD8+ T cells sorted from blood, collected at week 4, from a patient treated with tofacitinib. The receptors come from a human donor with alopecia areata. Each CDR3 is given with its conserved first and last residue. Each record gives: clone size, V gene, J gene, CDR3 protein. Size is stated for part of the rows, as once, few or many counts, or as a class when the clone is expanded.

size: -
V: TRBV30
J: TRBJ2-1
CDR3: CAWSVGVNEQFF

size: -
V: TRBV27
J: TRBJ2-5
CDR3: CASSLTGQTQYF

size: -
V: TRBV9
J: TRBJ2-1
CDR3: CASSVVDRVDEQFF

size: -
V: TRBV29-1
J: TRBJ2-7
CDR3: CSVVVDYEQYF

size: -
V: TRBV5-1
J: TRBJ1-2
CDR3: CASSPDDSHGYTF

size: -
V: TRBV29-1
J: TRBJ2-7
CDR3: CSAGGGLSYEQYF

size: -
V: TRBV30
J: TRBJ2-3
CDR3: CAWRGDGGSTDTQYF

size: -
V: TRBV27
J: TRBJ1-1
CDR3: CASSQQGFGGYTEAFF

size: -
V: TRBV7-2
J: TRBJ2-5
CDR3: CASTLGGVETQYF

size: -
V: TRBV7-9
J: TRBJ2-3
CDR3: CASSSRHLTDTQYF

size: -
V: TRBV11-2
J: TRBJ2-7
CDR3: CASSLPLAGGPYEQYF

size: -
V: TRBV30
J: TRBJ2-7
CDR3: CAWSQDTGSYEQYF

size: -
V: TRBV2
J: TRBJ1-1
CDR3: CASSEVRLGGTEAFF

size: -
V: TRBV30
J: TRBJ2-7
CDR3: CAWSVGQGNEQYF

size: -
V: TRBV20-1
J: TRBJ1-1
CDR3: CSAGEITEAFF

size: few
V: TRBV28
J: TRBJ1-1
CDR3: CASSLKDTRAEAFF

size: few
V: TRBV28
J: TRBJ2-1
CDR3: CASSDLVRSRDNEQFF

size: -
V: TRBV30
J: TRBJ2-1
CDR3: CAWSVDRNNEQFF

size: -
V: TRBV30
J: TRBJ2-1
CDR3: CAWSPQNNEQFF

size: -
V: TRBV7-9
J: TRBJ2-4
CDR3: CASSSTDSQQGRVQYF

size: few
V: TRBV9
J: TRBJ2-2
CDR3: CASETENTGELFF

size: -
V: TRBV29-1
J: TRBJ2-5
CDR3: CSVVAGPQETQYF

size: -
V: TRBV6-5
J: TRBJ2-1
CDR3: CASSYSAGEYNEQFF

size: -
V: TRBV28
J: TRBJ2-3
CDR3: CASSRGSLGSDTQYF

size: -
V: TRBV27
J: TRBJ1-1
CDR3: CASNPYTDGSGEAFF

size: -
V: TRBV30
J: TRBJ2-3
CDR3: CAWSGTSGELNF

size: -
V: TRBV27
J: TRBJ1-2
CDR3: CASSFGGPNYGYTF

size: few
V: TRBV29-1
J: TRBJ2-3
CDR3: CSVEDGPGERDTQYF

size: -
V: TRBV5-1
J: TRBJ1-1
CDR3: CASSSTGAMNTEAFF

size: -
V: TRBV6-5
J: TRBJ1-2
CDR3: CASSPSNQGGLGYTF

size: few
V: TRBV30
J: TRBJ2-6
CDR3: CAWSARQTSGANVLTF